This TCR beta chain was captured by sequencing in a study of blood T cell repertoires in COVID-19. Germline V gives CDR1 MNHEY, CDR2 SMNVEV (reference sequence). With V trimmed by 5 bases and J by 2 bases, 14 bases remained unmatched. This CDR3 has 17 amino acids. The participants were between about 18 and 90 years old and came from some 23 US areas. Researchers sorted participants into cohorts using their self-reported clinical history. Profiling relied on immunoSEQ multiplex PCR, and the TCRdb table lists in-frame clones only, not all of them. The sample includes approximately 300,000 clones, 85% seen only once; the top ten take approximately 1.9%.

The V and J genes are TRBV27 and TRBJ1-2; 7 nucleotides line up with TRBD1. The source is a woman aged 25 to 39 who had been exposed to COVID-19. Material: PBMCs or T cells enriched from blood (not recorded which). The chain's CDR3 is CASSPWTGGAKNYGYTF. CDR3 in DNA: TGTGCCAGCAGTCCCTGGACAGGAGGCGCCAAAAACTATGGCTACACCTTC.